This T cell receptor (beta chain) was captured by sequencing in a study of blood T cells in healthy people across ages. This clonotype was detected only a few times. As yet, its antigen is unknown. Findings of the study overall: A roughly linear age-dependent decrease characterized TCR beta diversity per million T cells.

Healthy Caucasian individuals from Russia aged 6 to 90 were enrolled as donors. Samples had at least 6.5 million PBMCs isolated from them. This CDR3 is 14 amino acids long. V was clipped by 6 bases and J by 8 bases, with 14 bases between them. Germline CDR1 is MNHEY and CDR2 is SMNVEV (reference sequence). A sample-barcoded 5' primer and a J-beta primer mix were used in a second PCR of roughly 6 to 11 cycles. TCRdb called the 5' RACE reads again in MiXCR, with one record for every CDR3 protein. The data hold about 770,000 distinct CDR3 sequences, with roughly 44% observed a single time. The sequence was collected from a man between 60 and 75 years old in good health. The specimen sequenced was blood. J is TRBJ1-6 and V is TRBV27; D is possibly TRBD1 (5 bases). CDR3 protein: CASRLGAVDSPLHF. The DNA for the CDR3 is TGTGCCAGCAGATTAGGGGCCGTGGATTCACCCCTCCACTTT.